This is a list of T cell receptor beta chains from one sample in a study of cytomegalovirus exposure and HLA in healthy donors. The data were produced by immunoSEQ multiplex PCR, yet TCRdb's version contains in-frame clones alone and is incomplete. The sample consists of 60,000 to 70,000 clones, 80% to 95% of them appearing once. Input material: PBMCs. Receptors were obtained from a man aged 18 to 35 in good health and CMV-seropositive. CDR3s include the opening cysteine and the closing phenylalanine or tryptophan. The D gene is left open where the match is weak. Clone size appears in some rows only: once, few, many, or a class for an expanded clone.

V: TRBV6-5
J: TRBJ2-7
size: few
D: -
CDR3: CASNSRTYEQYF
DNA: TGTGCCAGCAATTCCCGGACTTACGAGCAGTACTTC

V: TRBV28
J: TRBJ1-5
size: -
D: -
CDR3: CASSLILQPQHF
DNA: TGTGCCAGCAGTTTAATTCTTCAGCCCCAGCATTTT

V: TRBV9
J: TRBJ2-1
size: -
D: -
CDR3: CASSRSHPNNEQFF
DNA: TGTGCCAGCAGCAGAAGCCATCCGAACAATGAGCAGTTCTTC

V: TRBV6-1
J: TRBJ2-2
size: -
D: -
CDR3: CASSDRVEVELFF
DNA: TGTGCCAGCAGTGATAGGGTGGAGGTGGAGCTGTTTTTT

V: TRBV28
J: TRBJ1-5
size: -
D: -
CDR3: CASSFGIGQPQHF
DNA: TGTGCCAGCAGTTTCGGGATAGGGCAGCCCCAGCATTTT

V: TRBV9
J: TRBJ1-1
size: -
D: TRBD1
CDR3: CASSSTGGYEAFF
DNA: TGTGCCAGCAGCTCAACAGGGGGATACGAAGCTTTCTTT

V: TRBV7-3
J: TRBJ2-1
size: once
D: -
CDR3: CASSSTLSSYNEQFF
DNA: TGTGCCAGCAGCTCTACGTTGAGCTCCTACAATGAGCAGTTCTTC

V: TRBV27
J: TRBJ2-5
size: -
D: TRBD2
CDR3: CASSPRASGSRETQYF
DNA: TGTGCCAGCAGCCCCCGGGCTAGCGGGAGTCGGGAGACCCAGTACTTC

V: TRBV30
J: TRBJ2-1
size: -
D: TRBD2
CDR3: CAWSWPVLSGSEQFF
DNA: TGTGCCTGGAGTTGGCCCGTCCTTAGCGGGAGTGAGCAGTTCTTC

V: TRBV27
J: TRBJ2-3
size: -
D: TRBD2
CDR3: CASSPTRTSGGSGTQYF
DNA: TGTGCCAGCAGTCCCACCCGGACTAGCGGGGGTTCGGGTACGCAGTATTTT

V: TRBV18
J: TRBJ1-4
size: -
D: -
CDR3: CASSPENEKLFF
DNA: TGTGCCAGCTCGCCAGAGAATGAAAAACTGTTTTTT

V: TRBV7-2
J: TRBJ1-2
size: -
D: -
CDR3: CASSLASHGGVYGYTF
DNA: TGTGCCAGCAGCTTAGCCTCGCACGGCGGGGTCTATGGCTACACCTTC

V: TRBV4-2
J: TRBJ2-5
size: -
D: TRBD1
CDR3: CASSQLAGTGKQETQYF
DNA: TGTGCCAGCAGCCAACTGGCCGGGACAGGGAAACAAGAGACCCAGTACTTC

V: TRBV6-9
J: TRBJ2-3
size: -
D: TRBD1
CDR3: CASIPGQGDTDTQYF
DNA: TGTGCCAGCATCCCGGGACAGGGAGATACAGATACGCAGTATTTT

V: TRBV29-1
J: TRBJ2-7
size: -
D: TRBD2
CDR3: CSVDGTSGSTYEQYF
DNA: TGCAGCGTTGATGGGACTAGCGGGAGTACCTACGAGCAGTACTTC

V: TRBV7-6
J: TRBJ1-3
size: once
D: TRBD1
CDR3: CASSSAGGQTPGNTIYF
DNA: TGTGCCAGCAGCTCCGCAGGGGGACAGACGCCTGGAAACACCATATATTTT

V: TRBV4-1
J: TRBJ2-5
size: -
D: -
CDR3: CASSQEASPGVETQYF
DNA: TGCGCCAGCAGCCAAGAGGCTTCCCCCGGGGTGGAGACCCAGTACTTC

V: TRBV2
J: TRBJ2-1
size: once
D: TRBD2
CDR3: CASSGGTSGYNEQFF
DNA: TGTGCCAGCAGTGGGGGGACTAGCGGATACAATGAGCAGTTCTTC